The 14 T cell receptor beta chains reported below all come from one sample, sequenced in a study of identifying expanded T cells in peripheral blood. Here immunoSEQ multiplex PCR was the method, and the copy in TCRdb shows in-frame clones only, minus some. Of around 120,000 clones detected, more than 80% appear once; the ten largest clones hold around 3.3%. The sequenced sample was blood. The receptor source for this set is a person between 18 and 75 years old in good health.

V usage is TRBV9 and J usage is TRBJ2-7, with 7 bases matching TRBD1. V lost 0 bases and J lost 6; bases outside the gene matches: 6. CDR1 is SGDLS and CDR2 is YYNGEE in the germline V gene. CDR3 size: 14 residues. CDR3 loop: CASSVGQGGGEQYF. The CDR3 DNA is TGTGCCAGCAGCGTAGGACAGGGTGGGGGCGAGCAGTACTTC.

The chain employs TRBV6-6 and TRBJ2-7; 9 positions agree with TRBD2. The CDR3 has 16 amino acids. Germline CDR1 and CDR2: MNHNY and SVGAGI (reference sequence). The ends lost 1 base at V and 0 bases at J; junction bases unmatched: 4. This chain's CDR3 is CASSYLRGGTSYEQYF. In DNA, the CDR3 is TGTGCCAGCAGTTACTTGCGGGGGGGCACCTCCTACGAGCAGTACTTC.

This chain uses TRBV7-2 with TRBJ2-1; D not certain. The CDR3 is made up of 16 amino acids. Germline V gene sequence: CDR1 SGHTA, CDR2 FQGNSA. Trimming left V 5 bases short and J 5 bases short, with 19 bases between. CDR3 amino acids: CASSTSRAVAHNEQFF. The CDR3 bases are TGTGCCAGCAGCACATCAAGGGCAGTGGCTCACAATGAGCAGTTCTTC.

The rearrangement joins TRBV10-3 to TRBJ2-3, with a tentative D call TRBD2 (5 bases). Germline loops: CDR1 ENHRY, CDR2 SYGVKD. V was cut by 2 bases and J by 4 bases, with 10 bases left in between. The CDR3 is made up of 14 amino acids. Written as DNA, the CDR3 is TGTGCCATCAGTGAGCGGGGAAAAGCAGATACGCAGTATTTT. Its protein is CAISERGKADTQYF.

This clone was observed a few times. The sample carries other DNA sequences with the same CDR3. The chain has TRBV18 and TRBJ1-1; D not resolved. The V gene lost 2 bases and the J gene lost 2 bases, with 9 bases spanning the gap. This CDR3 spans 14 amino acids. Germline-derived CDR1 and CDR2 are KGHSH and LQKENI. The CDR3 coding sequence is TGTGCCAGCTCACCAACTGGCGGCAACACTGAAGCTTTCTTT. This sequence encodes CASSPTGGNTEAFF.

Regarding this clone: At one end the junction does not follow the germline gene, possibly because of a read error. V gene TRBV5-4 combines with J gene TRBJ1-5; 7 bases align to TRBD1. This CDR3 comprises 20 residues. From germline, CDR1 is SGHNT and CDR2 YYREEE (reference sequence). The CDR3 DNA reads TGTGCCAGCAGCTTGAGGACTGCCGGGACAGATTATTATAGCGATCAGCCCCAGCATTTT. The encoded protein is CASSLRTAGTDYYSDQPQHF.

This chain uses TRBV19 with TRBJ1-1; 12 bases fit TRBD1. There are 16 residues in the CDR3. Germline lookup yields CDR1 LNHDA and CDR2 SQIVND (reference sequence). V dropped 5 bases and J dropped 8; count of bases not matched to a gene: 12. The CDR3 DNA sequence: TGTGCCAGTAGTCGAGGGACAGGGGGCGCGGGAGTGGAAGCTTTCTTT. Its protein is CASSRGTGGAGVEAFF.

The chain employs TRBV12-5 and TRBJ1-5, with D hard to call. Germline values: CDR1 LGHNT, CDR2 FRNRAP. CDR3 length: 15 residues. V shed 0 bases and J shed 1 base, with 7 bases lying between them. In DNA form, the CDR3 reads TGTGCTAGTGGTTTGGTAGTTGGGAGCAATCAGCCCCAGCATTTT. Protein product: CASGLVVGSNQPQHF.

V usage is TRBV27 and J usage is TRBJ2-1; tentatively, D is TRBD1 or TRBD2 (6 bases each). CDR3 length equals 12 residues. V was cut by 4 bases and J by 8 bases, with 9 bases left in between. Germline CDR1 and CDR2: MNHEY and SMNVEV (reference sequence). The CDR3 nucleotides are TGTGCCAGCAGTTACGGGGGCCATGAGCAGTTCTTC. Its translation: CASSYGGHEQFF.

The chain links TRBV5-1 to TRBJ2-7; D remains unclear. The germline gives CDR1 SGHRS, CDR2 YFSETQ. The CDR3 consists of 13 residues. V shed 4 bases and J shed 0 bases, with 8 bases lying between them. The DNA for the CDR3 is TGCGCCAGCAGCCCGGAGATCTCCTACGAGCAGTACTTC. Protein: CASSPEISYEQYF.

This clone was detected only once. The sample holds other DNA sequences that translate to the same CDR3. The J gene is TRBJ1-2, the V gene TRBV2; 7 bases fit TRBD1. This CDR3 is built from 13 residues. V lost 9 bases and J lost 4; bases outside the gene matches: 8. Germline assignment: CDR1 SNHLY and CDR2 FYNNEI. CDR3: CASPRGQIYGYTF. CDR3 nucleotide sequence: TGTGCCAGTCCCAGGGGACAGATCTATGGCTACACCTTC. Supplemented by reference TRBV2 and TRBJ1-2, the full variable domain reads EPEVTQTPSHQVTQMGQEVILRCVPISNHLYFYWYRQILGQKVEFLVSFYNNEISEKSEIFDDQFSVERPDGSNFTLKIRSTKLEDSAMYFCASPRGQIYGYTFGSGTRLTVV.

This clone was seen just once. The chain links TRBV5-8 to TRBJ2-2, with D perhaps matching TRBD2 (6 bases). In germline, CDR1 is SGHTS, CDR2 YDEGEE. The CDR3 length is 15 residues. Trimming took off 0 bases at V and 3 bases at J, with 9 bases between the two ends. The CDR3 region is CASSLVGGYTGELFF. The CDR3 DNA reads TGTGCCAGCAGCTTGGTGGGAGGATACACCGGGGAGCTGTTTTTT.

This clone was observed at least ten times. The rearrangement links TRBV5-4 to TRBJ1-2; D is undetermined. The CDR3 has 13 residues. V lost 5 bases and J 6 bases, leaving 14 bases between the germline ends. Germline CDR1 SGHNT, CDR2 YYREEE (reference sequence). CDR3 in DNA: TGTGCCAGCAGACTGGGGTACGGGGATGGCTACACCTTC. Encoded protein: CASRLGYGDGYTF.

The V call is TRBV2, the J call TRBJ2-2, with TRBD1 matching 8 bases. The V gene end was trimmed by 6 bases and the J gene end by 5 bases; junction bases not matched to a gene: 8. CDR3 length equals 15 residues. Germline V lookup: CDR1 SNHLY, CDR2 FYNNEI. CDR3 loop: CASRAGGAGTGELFF. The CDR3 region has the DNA TGTGCCAGCAGGGCAGGGGGCGCGGGAACCGGGGAGCTGTTTTTT.